The 10 T cell receptor beta chains presented below share a single source sample, sequenced in a study of PD-1 and CTLA-4 blockade in melanoma. Libraries were prepared by immunoSEQ multiplex PCR; TCRdb keeps only in-frame clonotypes and omits some of them. The top ten hold 5% to 8% of the sample, which has 34,000 or so clones, 88% seen once. The sample here was CD8+ T cells from peripheral blood, taken from a patient given anti-PD-1 treatment. These TCRs come from a human donor with melanoma.

V usage is TRBV7-9 and J usage is TRBJ2-3; 9 positions match TRBD2. Germline V CDR1 and CDR2: SEHNR, FQNEAQ (reference sequence). The CDR3 contains 16 residues. Trimming at V came to 5 bases and at J to 1 base, leaving 7 bases not matched to a gene. CDR3 in DNA: TGTGCCAGCAGCAGACCCGGGACTAGCCGCACAGATACGCAGTATTTT. Its translation: CASSRPGTSRTDTQYF.

In this sample, this clone turned up once. The rearrangement links TRBV2 to TRBJ1-1; 7 nucleotides align to TRBD1. Germline V gene sequence: CDR1 SNHLY, CDR2 FYNNEI. V shed 4 bases and J 6 bases; nucleotides not matched to a gene: 8. This CDR3 spans 14 amino acids. For the CDR3, the DNA is TGTGCCAGCAGTGGGGCAGTTCAGGGGGCTGAAGCTTTCTTT. Protein sequence: CASSGAVQGAEAFF.

The CDR3 region is CSVLENTIYF. CDR3 sequence (DNA): TGCAGCGTGCTTGAGAACACCATATATTTT. The chain joins TRBV29-1 to TRBJ1-3, with unresolved D. CDR3 length: 10 residues. Germline CDR1 reads SQVTM; CDR2 reads ANQGSEA. Trimming removed 6 bases from V and 7 bases from J, with 7 bases in between.

V is TRBV29-1 and J is TRBJ2-1; tentative D call: TRBD2 (6 bases). V was cut by 6 bases and J by 5 bases, with 23 bases left in between. This CDR3 is 16 amino acids long. Per the germline V gene, CDR1 is SQVTM and CDR2 is ANQGSEA. The CDR3 region is CSVGLEGLGVNNEQFF. In DNA form, the CDR3 reads TGCAGCGTGGGACTCGAGGGACTGGGGGTTAACAATGAGCAGTTCTTC.

The rearrangement links TRBV4-3 to TRBJ1-6; TRBD1 matches at 10 bases. Germline trimming cut 5 bases from V and 10 bases from J; bases unmatched to any gene: 5. Germline assignment: CDR1 LGHNA and CDR2 YSLEER. The CDR3 loop spans 14 amino acids. As DNA, the CDR3 is TGCGCCAGCAGCGGGACAGGGGTCGGATCACCCCTCCACTTT. It codes for CASSGTGVGSPLHF.

V is TRBV5-1 and J is TRBJ2-7, with D hard to call. Germline assignment: CDR1 SGHRS and CDR2 YFSETQ. This CDR3 has 12 amino acids. With 0 bases removed from V and 5 bases from J, the gap between germline ends came to 6 bases. CDR3 nucleotide sequence: TGCGCCAGCAGCTTGGTTCGTGACGAGCAGTACTTC. Encoded protein: CASSLVRDEQYF.

The chain combines TRBV11-2 with TRBJ1-1, with a weak D call TRBD1 (5 bases). V lost 0 bases to trimming and J lost 3 bases, with 5 bases between them. Germline V gives CDR1 SGHAT, CDR2 FQNNGV. This CDR3 is 13 amino acids long. In DNA, the CDR3 is TGTGCCAGCAGCTTAGAAGGGGACACTGAAGCTTTCTTT. This codes for CASSLEGDTEAFF.

The rearrangement links TRBV27 to TRBJ2-7; 8 nucleotides align to TRBD1. The V segment lost 3 bases and the J segment 1 base; nucleotides outside the gene matches: 2. Germline V gives CDR1 MNHEY, CDR2 SMNVEV (reference sequence). The CDR3 runs to 14 residues. The CDR3 loop reads CASSFRQGSYEQYF. In nucleotides, the CDR3 is TGTGCCAGCAGTTTCAGACAGGGGTCCTACGAGCAGTACTTC.

The V call is TRBV11-2, the J call TRBJ1-1, with D possibly being TRBD1 (6 bases). Trimming left V 3 bases short and J 6 bases short, with 14 bases between. CDR3 size: 14 residues. The germline CDR1 and CDR2 sequences are SGHAT and FQNNGV. CDR3 sequence: CASSLGRGRAEAFF. The CDR3 region has the DNA TGTGCCAGCAGCTTGGGCAGGGGTCGCGCTGAAGCTTTCTTT.

This chain connects TRBV9 to TRBJ1-1; TRBD1 matches at 9 bases. The V and J ends lost 3 bases and 2 bases, in that order; junction bases with no gene match: 5. CDR3 length: 15 amino acids. Germline loops: CDR1 SGDLS, CDR2 YYNGEE. CDR3 coding DNA: TGTGCCAGCAGCGAGGGGACAGGGATTAACACTGAAGCTTTCTTT. Translated: CASSEGTGINTEAFF.